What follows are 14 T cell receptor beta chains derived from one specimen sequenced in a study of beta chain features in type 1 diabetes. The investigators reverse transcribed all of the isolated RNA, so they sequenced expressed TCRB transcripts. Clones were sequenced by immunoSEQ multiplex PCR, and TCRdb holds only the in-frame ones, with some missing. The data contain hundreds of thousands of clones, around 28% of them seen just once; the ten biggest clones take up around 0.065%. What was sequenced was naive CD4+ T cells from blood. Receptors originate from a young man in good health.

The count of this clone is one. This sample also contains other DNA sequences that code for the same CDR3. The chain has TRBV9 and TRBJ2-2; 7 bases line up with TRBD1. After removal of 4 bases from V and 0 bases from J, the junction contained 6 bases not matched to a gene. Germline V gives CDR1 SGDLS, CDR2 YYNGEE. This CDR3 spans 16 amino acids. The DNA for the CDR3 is TGTGCCAGCAGCTCCCGGACAGGAGCGAACACCGGGGAGCTGTTTTTT. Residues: CASSSRTGANTGELFF.

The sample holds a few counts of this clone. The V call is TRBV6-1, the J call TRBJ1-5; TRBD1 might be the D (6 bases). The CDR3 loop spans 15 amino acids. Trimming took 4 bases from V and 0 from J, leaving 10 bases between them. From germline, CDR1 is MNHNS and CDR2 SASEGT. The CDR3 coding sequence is TGTGCCAGCAGTGCGGGGGCTGGTAGCAATCAGCCCCAGCATTTT. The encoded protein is CASSAGAGSNQPQHF.

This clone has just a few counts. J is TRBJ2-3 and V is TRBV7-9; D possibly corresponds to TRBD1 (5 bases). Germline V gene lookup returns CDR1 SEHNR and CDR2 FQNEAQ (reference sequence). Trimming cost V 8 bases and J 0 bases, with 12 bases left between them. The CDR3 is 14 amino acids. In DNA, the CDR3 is TGTGCCAGCCGGTTCAGGGTTAGCACAGATACGCAGTATTTT. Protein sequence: CASRFRVSTDTQYF.

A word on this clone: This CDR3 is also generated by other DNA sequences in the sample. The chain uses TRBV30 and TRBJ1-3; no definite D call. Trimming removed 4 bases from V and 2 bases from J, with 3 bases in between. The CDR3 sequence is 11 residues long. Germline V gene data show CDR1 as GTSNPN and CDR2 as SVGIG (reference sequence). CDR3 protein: CAWTAGNTIYF. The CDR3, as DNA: TGTGCCTGGACAGCTGGAAACACCATATATTTT.

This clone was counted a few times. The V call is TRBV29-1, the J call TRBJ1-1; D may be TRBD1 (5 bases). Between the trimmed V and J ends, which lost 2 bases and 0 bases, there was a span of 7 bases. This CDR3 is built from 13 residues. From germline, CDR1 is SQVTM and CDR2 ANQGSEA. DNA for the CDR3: TGCAGCGTTGAAAGGGGAGTGAACACTGAAGCTTTCTTT. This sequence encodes CSVERGVNTEAFF.

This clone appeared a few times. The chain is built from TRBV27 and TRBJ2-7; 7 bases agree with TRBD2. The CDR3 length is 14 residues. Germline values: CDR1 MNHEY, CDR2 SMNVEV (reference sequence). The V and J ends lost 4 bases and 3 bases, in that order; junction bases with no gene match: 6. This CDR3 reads CASSSLAEHYEQYF. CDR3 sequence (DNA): TGTGCCAGCAGTTCCCTAGCGGAGCACTACGAGCAGTACTTC.

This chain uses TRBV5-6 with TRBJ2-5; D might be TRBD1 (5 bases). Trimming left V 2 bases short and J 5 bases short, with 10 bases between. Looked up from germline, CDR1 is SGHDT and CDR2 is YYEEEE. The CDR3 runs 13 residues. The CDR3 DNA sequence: TGTGCCAGCAGCTTCAGGGTGCTCGAGACCCAGTACTTC. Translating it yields CASSFRVLETQYF.

This CDR3 reads CASSFAGYDTNTGELFF. The DNA for the CDR3 is TGCGCCAGCAGTTTTGCGGGTTACGATACGAACACCGGGGAGCTGTTTTTT. The V call is TRBV10-2, the J call TRBJ2-2; weak D call: TRBD2 (5 bases). V was clipped by 5 bases and J by 0 bases, with 16 bases between them. Germline V gene lookup returns CDR1 WSHSY and CDR2 SAAADI. This CDR3 region has 17 residues.

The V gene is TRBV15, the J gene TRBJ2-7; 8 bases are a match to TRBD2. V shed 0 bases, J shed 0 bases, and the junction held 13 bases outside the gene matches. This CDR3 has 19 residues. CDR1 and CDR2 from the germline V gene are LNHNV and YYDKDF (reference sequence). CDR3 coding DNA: TGTGCCACCAGCAGAGATCCGAGCGGGAGCACTCTTCGCTCCTACGAGCAGTACTTC. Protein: CATSRDPSGSTLRSYEQYF.

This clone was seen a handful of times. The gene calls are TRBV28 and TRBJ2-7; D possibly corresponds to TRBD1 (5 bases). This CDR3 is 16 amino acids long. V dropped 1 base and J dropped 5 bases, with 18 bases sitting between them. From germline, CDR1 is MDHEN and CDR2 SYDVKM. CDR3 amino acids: CASSLSAGQGWNEQYF. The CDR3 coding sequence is TGTGCCAGCAGTTTATCGGCCGGGCAGGGCTGGAACGAGCAGTACTTC.

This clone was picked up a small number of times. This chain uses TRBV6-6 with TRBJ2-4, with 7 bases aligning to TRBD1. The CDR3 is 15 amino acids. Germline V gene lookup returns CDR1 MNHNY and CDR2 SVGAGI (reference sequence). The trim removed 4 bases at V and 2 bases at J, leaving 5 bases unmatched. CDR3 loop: CASSFSTGTKNIQYF. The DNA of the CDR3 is TGTGCCAGCAGTTTCTCGACAGGGACCAAAAACATTCAGTACTTC.

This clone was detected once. The CDR3 DNA sequence: TGTGCCAGCTCACCTGGCCGGAACTACGAGCAGTACTTC. Translating it yields CASSPGRNYEQYF. The chain recombines TRBV18 with TRBJ2-7; D uncertain. This CDR3 region has 13 residues. Germline CDR1 KGHSH, CDR2 LQKENI. V lost 3 bases to trimming and J lost 3 bases, with 9 bases between them.

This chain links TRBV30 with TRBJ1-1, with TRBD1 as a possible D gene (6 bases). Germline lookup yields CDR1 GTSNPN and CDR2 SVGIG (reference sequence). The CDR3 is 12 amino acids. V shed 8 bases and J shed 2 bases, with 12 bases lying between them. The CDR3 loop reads CARHRVNTEAFF. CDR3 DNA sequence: TGTGCCAGGCACAGGGTCAACACTGAAGCTTTCTTT.

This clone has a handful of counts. For the CDR3, the DNA is TGTGCCATCGGCCAAACCGGGGCCCTTTTGTACTTC. Its translation: CAIGQTGALLYF. The rearrangement links TRBV6-5 to TRBJ2-5; D tentatively fits TRBD1 or TRBD2 (5 bases each). Germline-derived CDR1 and CDR2 are MNHEY and SVGAGI. The CDR3 extends over 12 amino acids. Deletions cut 10 bases from V and 13 bases from J, with 22 bases between.